The clone carrying this TCR beta chain was seen more than once but under ten times. Using immunoSEQ multiplex PCR, the repertoire was profiled, and TCRdb retains in-frame clones only, with some absent. The repertoire holds some 270,000 clones, approximately 89% seen once, with 3.5% to 5% in the top ten. The CDR3 covers 15 residues. Germline CDR1 reads SGHRS; CDR2 reads YFSETQ. Deletions cut 4 bases from V and 4 bases from J, with 17 bases between. The sample belongs to a study of blood T cell repertoires in COVID-19. Sequences were obtained from peripheral blood. This receptor was identified in a woman between 40 and 55 years old who had recovered from COVID-19. The chain links TRBV5-1 to TRBJ1-1, with D possibly being TRBD1 (6 bases). CDR3: CASSLRGPTVTEAFF. The DNA of the CDR3 is TGCGCCAGCAGCCTGCGGGGGCCGACGGTCACTGAAGCTTTCTTT.